The source of this T cell receptor beta chain is a study of blood T cell repertoires in COVID-19. Study-wide context: T cells, B-cell-depleted T cells, or PBMCs provided the cDNA or gDNA that served as material.

Authors' analysis steps: Researchers report that nucleated cell counts were estimated from reference gene primer amplification. TCRdb's copy holds only in-frame clones and misses some; the assay was immunoSEQ multiplex PCR. For V, J and clone size, that table is used; D and trimming come from the DNA. Here the sample spans about 480,000 clones, more than 85% being singletons. Participants, about 18 to 90 years old, spanned approximately 26 US areas. Looked up from germline, CDR1 is LNHDA and CDR2 is SQIVND (reference sequence). This CDR3 contains 16 residues. V lost 1 base and J 3 bases, leaving 13 bases between the germline ends.

V gene TRBV19 combines with J gene TRBJ1-5; D not resolved. The sample consisted of PBMCs or T cells enriched from blood (not recorded which). The TCR was taken from a woman aged 55 to 70 who had recovered from COVID-19. In DNA, the CDR3 is TGTGCCAGTAGTATAGGAGAATCCTTTCCCAATCAGCCCCAGCATTTT. Protein sequence: CASSIGESFPNQPQHF.